This T cell receptor beta chain was sequenced in a study of T cell responses to AZD1222 COVID-19 vaccine. General study points: Only a handful of AZD1222 recipients, several in all, had baseline seropositivity. Repertoires were collected only later (after the peak T cell response had occurred).

About this clone: Its antigen is not known.

Germline CDR1 is SGHRS and CDR2 is YFSETQ. The CDR3 is made up of 14 amino acids. V lost 2 bases and J lost 7; bases outside the gene matches: 3. Clones were read by immunoSEQ multiplex PCR, and TCRdb kept only the in-frame ones, dropping some. Here the sample spans about 170,000 clones, roughly nine tenths being singletons. The origin of this receptor is an adult in good health. The sequenced sample was peripheral blood, obtained on day 0 of AZD1222 vaccination. This chain uses TRBV5-1 with TRBJ1-6; 7 bases fit TRBD1. The CDR3 coding sequence is TGCGCCAGCAGCTTCCAGGGGGGGAATTCACCCCTCCACTTT. Residues: CASSFQGGNSPLHF.